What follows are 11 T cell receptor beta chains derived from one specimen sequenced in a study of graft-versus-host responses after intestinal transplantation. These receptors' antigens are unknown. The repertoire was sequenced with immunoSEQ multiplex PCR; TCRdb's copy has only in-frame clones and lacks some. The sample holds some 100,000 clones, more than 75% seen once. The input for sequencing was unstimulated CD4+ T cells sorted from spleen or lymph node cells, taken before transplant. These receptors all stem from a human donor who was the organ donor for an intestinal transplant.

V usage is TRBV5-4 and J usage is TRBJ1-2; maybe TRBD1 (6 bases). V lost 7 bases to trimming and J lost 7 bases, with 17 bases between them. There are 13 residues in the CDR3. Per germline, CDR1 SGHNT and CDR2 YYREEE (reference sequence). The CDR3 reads CASPSAKGVGYTF. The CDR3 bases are TGTGCCAGCCCCTCTGCCAAGGGGGTTGGCTACACCTTC.

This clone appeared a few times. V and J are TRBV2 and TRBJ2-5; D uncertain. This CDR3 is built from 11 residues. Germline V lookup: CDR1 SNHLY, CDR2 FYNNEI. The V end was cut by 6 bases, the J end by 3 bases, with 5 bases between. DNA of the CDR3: TGTGCCAGCAGCCTAAAAGAGACCCAGTACTTC. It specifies CASSLKETQYF.

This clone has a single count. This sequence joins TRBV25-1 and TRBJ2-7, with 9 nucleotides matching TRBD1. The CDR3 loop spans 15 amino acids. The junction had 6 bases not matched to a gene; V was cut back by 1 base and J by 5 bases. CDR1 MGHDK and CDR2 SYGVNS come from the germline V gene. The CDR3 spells CASSESGQGRNEQYF. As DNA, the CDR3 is TGTGCCAGCAGTGAATCCGGACAGGGGAGAAACGAGCAGTACTTC.

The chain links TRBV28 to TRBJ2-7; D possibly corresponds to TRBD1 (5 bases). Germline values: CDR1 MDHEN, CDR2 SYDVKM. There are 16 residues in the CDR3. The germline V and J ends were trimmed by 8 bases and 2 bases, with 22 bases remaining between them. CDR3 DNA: TGTGCCAGCCAGCAGTGGACACAGGTTGGACCCTACGAGCAGTACTTC. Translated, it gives CASQQWTQVGPYEQYF.

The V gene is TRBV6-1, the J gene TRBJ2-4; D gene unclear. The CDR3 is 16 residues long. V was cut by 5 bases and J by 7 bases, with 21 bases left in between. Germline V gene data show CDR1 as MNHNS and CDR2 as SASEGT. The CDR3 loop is CASSKGQSPNGNIQYF. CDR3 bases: TGTGCCAGCAGTAAAGGGCAATCACCCAACGGGAACATTCAGTACTTC.

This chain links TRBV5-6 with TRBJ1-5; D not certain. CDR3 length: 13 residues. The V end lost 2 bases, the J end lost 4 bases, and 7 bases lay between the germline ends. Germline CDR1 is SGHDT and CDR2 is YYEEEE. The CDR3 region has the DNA TGTGCCAGCAGCTTCTGGGGAAATCAGCCCCAGCATTTT. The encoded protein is CASSFWGNQPQHF.

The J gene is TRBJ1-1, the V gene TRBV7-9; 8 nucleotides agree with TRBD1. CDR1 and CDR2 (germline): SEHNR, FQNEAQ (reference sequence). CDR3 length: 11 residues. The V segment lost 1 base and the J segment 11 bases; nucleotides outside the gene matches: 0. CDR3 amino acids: CASSLGQGAFF. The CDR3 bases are TGTGCCAGCAGCTTAGGACAGGGGGCTTTCTTT. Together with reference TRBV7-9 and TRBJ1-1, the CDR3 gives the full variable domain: DTGVSQNPRHKITKRGQNVTFRCDPISEHNRLYWYRQTLGQGPEFLTYFQNEAQLEKSRLLSDRFSAERPKGSFSTLEIQRTEQGDSAMYLCASSLGQGAFFGQGTRLTVV.

CDR3 region: CASSMSGSSTDTQYF. CDR3 in DNA: TGTGCCAGTAGTATGTCCGGATCTAGCACAGATACGCAGTATTTT. This rearrangement joins TRBV19 to TRBJ2-3; D is undetermined. The CDR3 is made up of 15 amino acids. Per germline, CDR1 LNHDA and CDR2 SQIVND (reference sequence). Trimming stripped 3 bases from V and 0 bases from J, with 10 bases between.

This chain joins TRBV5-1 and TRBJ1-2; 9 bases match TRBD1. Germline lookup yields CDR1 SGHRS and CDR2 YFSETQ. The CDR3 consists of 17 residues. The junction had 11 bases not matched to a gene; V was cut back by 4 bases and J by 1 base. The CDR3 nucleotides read TGCGCCAGCAGCCTAAAACAGGGGGCGCCTGGTAACTATGGCTACACCTTC. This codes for CASSLKQGAPGNYGYTF.

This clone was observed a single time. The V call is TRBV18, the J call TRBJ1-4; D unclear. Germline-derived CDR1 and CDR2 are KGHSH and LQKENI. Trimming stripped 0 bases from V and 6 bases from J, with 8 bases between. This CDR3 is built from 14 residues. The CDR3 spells CASSPPPGHEKLFF. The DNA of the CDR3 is TGTGCCAGCTCACCACCCCCGGGCCATGAAAAACTGTTTTTT.

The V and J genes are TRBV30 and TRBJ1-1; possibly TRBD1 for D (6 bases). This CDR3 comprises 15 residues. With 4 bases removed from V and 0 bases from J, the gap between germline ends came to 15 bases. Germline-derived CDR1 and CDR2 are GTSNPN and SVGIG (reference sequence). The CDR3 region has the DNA TGTGCCTGGACCAAGGGGGGGGGAATGAACACTGAAGCTTTCTTT. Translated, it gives CAWTKGGGMNTEAFF.